One and the same sample provided the 21 T cell receptor beta chains below, sequenced in a study of blood T cell repertoires in COVID-19. The table came from immunoSEQ multiplex PCR; TCRdb's copy has only in-frame clones and leaves some out. The top ten hold 3% to 4% of the sample, which has under 300,000 clones, about four fifths seen once. The sample taken for sequencing was peripheral blood. The receptors shown here come from a woman aged 18-29 years with acute or convalescent COVID-19.

The V call is TRBV27, the J call TRBJ2-1; TRBD2 matches 7 bases. The V and J ends lost 2 bases and 4 bases, in that order; junction bases with no gene match: 8. Looked up from germline, CDR1 is MNHEY and CDR2 is SMNVEV (reference sequence). This CDR3 has 16 residues. The CDR3 sequence is CASSLTAGAMYNEQFF. CDR3 bases: TGTGCCAGCAGTTTAACGGCGGGAGCCATGTACAATGAGCAGTTCTTC.

V and J are TRBV6-5 and TRBJ1-5; 7 nucleotides align to TRBD1. This CDR3 has 14 amino acids. Looked up from germline, CDR1 is MNHEY and CDR2 is SVGAGI. The J segment lost 3 bases and the V segment lost 6 bases, leaving 5 bases of the junction unmatched. Here the CDR3 reads CASRPGQNNQPQHF. For the CDR3, the DNA is TGTGCCAGCAGACCGGGACAGAACAATCAGCCCCAGCATTTT.

The chain employs TRBV27 and TRBJ1-4; D is unclear. V was clipped by 7 bases and J by 0 bases, with 9 bases between them. Germline V gene lookup returns CDR1 MNHEY and CDR2 SMNVEV (reference sequence). The CDR3 has 14 amino acids. In DNA, the CDR3 is TGTGCCAGCATGGGAGTTGCAACTAATGAAAAACTGTTTTTT. This codes for CASMGVATNEKLFF.

The chain recombines TRBV2 with TRBJ2-7; TRBD1 agrees at 7 bases. Per the germline V gene, CDR1 is SNHLY and CDR2 is FYNNEI. The CDR3 is 14 amino acids. V shed 1 base and J 5 bases; nucleotides not matched to a gene: 5. CDR3 sequence: CASSEGQGLHEQYF. The CDR3 region has the DNA TGTGCCAGCAGTGAAGGACAGGGATTGCACGAGCAGTACTTC.

The rearrangement uses TRBV6-2 or TRBV6-3 and TRBJ2-7, with D possibly TRBD1 on 5 matching bases. The CDR3 is 16 residues long. Germline V gene data show CDR1 as MNHEY and CDR2 as SVGEGT. Trimming removed 0 bases at V and 0 bases at J, with 12 bases between. The CDR3 DNA is TGTGCCAGCAGTTACTCCGGCCAGGGTAACTCCTACGAGCAGTACTTC. This translates into CASSYSGQGNSYEQYF.

V usage is TRBV6-5 and J usage is TRBJ2-2; 7 positions match TRBD2. Germline V gene data show CDR1 as MNHEY and CDR2 as SVGAGI. This CDR3 contains 15 residues. Trimming cost V 2 bases and J 2 bases; bases outside gene matches: 2. The CDR3 coding sequence is TGTGCCAGCAGTTACGGGAGGGCCAACACCGGGGAGCTGTTTTTT. Translation: CASSYGRANTGELFF.

The CDR3 here is CASSRDSQETQYF. The CDR3 region has the DNA TGCGCCAGCAGCCGGGACTCCCAAGAGACCCAGTACTTC. The chain carries TRBV4-1 and TRBJ2-5; D is possibly TRBD2 (6 bases). From germline, CDR1 is MGHRA and CDR2 YSYEKL. V was pared by 4 bases and J by 1 base, with 7 bases between. This CDR3 has 13 residues.

This rearrangement joins TRBV28 to TRBJ1-2; D possibly corresponds to TRBD1 (6 bases). CDR3 length: 14 residues. CDR1 is MDHEN and CDR2 is SYDVKM in the germline V gene. The V end was cut by 6 bases, the J end by 7 bases, with 18 bases between. The CDR3 reads CASSPPAGEGGYTF. CDR3 bases: TGTGCCAGCAGCCCCCCGGCAGGGGAAGGTGGCTACACCTTC.

This clone has just one count. The V gene is TRBV9, the J gene TRBJ2-1; 9 nucleotides match TRBD2. The germline CDR1 and CDR2 sequences are SGDLS and YYNGEE. V lost 3 bases to trimming and J lost 7 bases; unmatched junction nucleotides: 14. The CDR3 has 17 amino acids. The CDR3 coding sequence is TGTGCCAGCAGCGCCGCTGGGGGACTAGCTGGGGGGAATGAGCAGTTCTTC. Protein: CASSAAGGLAGGNEQFF.

The CDR3: CASGLVPGINYGYTF. The CDR3 bases are TGTGCTAGTGGTTTGGTACCAGGAATTAACTATGGCTACACCTTC. The chain couples TRBV12-5 to TRBJ1-2; the D is unclear. Trimming took 0 bases from V and 1 from J, leaving 9 bases between them. CDR3 length equals 15 residues. Germline V gene data show CDR1 as LGHNT and CDR2 as FRNRAP.

The chain couples TRBV11-2 to TRBJ2-3; D not resolved. V lost 1 base and J lost 4, with 3 bases in between. Germline CDR1 SGHAT, CDR2 FQNNGV. The CDR3 has 12 residues. The CDR3 sequence: CASSLVADTQYF. DNA of the CDR3: TGTGCCAGCAGCTTAGTAGCAGATACGCAGTATTTT.

The chain carries TRBV7-9 and TRBJ2-1; 10 bases map to TRBD1. Looked up from germline, CDR1 is SEHNR and CDR2 is FQNEAQ (reference sequence). This CDR3 is 16 amino acids long. The V and J ends lost 6 bases and 8 bases, in that order; junction bases with no gene match: 13. The CDR3 sequence is CASRRQGAKDGHEQFF. CDR3 coding DNA: TGTGCCAGCAGACGACAGGGGGCGAAAGATGGCCATGAGCAGTTCTTC.

In its sample, this clone was seen once. The CDR3 region has the DNA TGTGCCAGCAGCTTGCAGGCCAACACCGGGGAGCTGTTTTTT. It specifies CASSLQANTGELFF. The chain uses TRBV5-6 and TRBJ2-2; no reliable D call. This CDR3 spans 14 amino acids. Trimming took 1 base from V and 2 from J, leaving 6 bases between them. Germline V gene sequence: CDR1 SGHDT, CDR2 YYEEEE. Drawing the rest from reference TRBV5-6 and TRBJ2-2, the complete variable domain is DAGVTQSPTHLIKTRGQQVTLRCSPKSGHDTVSWYQQALGQGPQFIFQYYEEEERQRGNFPDRFSGHQFPNYSSELNVNALLLGDSALYLCASSLQANTGELFFGEGSRLTVL.

The rearrangement links TRBV21-1 to TRBJ2-2; no DNA check was done on the table's D call, TRBD2. TRBV21-1 represents a pseudogene. The CDR3 length is 16 residues. CDR3 coding DNA: TGTGCCAGCAGCAAAGCGCGGAGAAAGAACACCGGGGAGCTGTTTTTT. Its protein product is CASSKARRKNTGELFF.

V and J are TRBV7-9 and TRBJ2-7, with a weak D call TRBD1 (5 bases). CDR1 and CDR2 (germline): SEHNR, FQNEAQ (reference sequence). V lost 5 bases and J lost 4, with 9 bases in between. CDR3 length: 12 amino acids. In DNA form, the CDR3 reads TGTGCCAGCAGCACGCAGGGATACGAGCAGTACTTC. Residues: CASSTQGYEQYF.

Details on this clone: The junction departs from the called germline gene at one end, perhaps through a read error. The CDR3 region is CASSDSGVSGYTF. The CDR3 DNA reads as TGTGCCAGCAGTGACTCAGGGGTTTCTGGCTACACCTTC. The chain couples TRBV6-5 to TRBJ1-2; tentatively, D is TRBD1 (6 bases). The germline CDR1 and CDR2 sequences are MNHEY and SVGAGI. This CDR3 spans 13 amino acids.

The V call is TRBV7-9, the J call TRBJ1-1; 9 bases match TRBD1. The CDR3 runs 17 residues. CDR1 SEHNR and CDR2 FQNEAQ come from the germline V gene (reference sequence). The V and J ends lost 1 base and 0 bases, in that order; junction bases with no gene match: 6. The CDR3 DNA is TGTGCCAGCAGCTTAGGTGGGACAGGGCCGATGAACACTGAAGCTTTCTTT. The encoded protein is CASSLGGTGPMNTEAFF. The complete variable domain, with remaining parts taken from reference TRBV7-9 and TRBJ1-1, reads DTGVSQNPRHKITKRGQNVTFRCDPISEHNRLYWYRQTLGQGPEFLTYFQNEAQLEKSRLLSDRFSAERPKGSFSTLEIQRTEQGDSAMYLCASSLGGTGPMNTEAFFGQGTRLTVV.

This chain links TRBV19 with TRBJ1-4, with 9 bases that match TRBD1. Germline V gene sequence: CDR1 LNHDA, CDR2 SQIVND (reference sequence). CDR3 length equals 13 residues. J was trimmed by 8 bases and V by 6 bases; bases with no gene match: 4. The CDR3 here is CASRSDRGEKLFF. CDR3 DNA sequence: TGTGCCAGTAGGTCGGACAGGGGCGAAAAACTGTTTTTT. Together with reference TRBV19 and TRBJ1-4, the CDR3 gives the full variable domain: DGGITQSPKYLFRKEGQNVTLSCEQNLNHDAMYWYRQDPGQGLRLIYYSQIVNDFQKGDIAEGYSVSREKKESFPLTVTSAQKNPTAFYLCASRSDRGEKLFFGSGTQLSVL.

This chain links TRBV7-2 with TRBJ2-3, with 10 bases lining up with TRBD2. This CDR3 has 17 amino acids. Trimming cost V 2 bases and J 1 base; bases outside gene matches: 6. CDR1 is SGHTA and CDR2 is FQGNSA in the germline V gene. CDR3 protein: CASSLFGLAGGTDTQYF. CDR3 DNA sequence: TGTGCCAGCAGCTTATTTGGGCTAGCGGGAGGCACAGATACGCAGTATTTT.

This CDR3 is CASSQALDSYQPQHF. Here the CDR3 DNA reads TGTGCCAGCAGCCAAGCCCTGGACAGCTATCAGCCCCAGCATTTT. The rearrangement links TRBV3-1 (or the pseudogene TRBV3-2) to TRBJ1-5, with D possibly TRBD1 on 6 matching bases. V gave up 1 base and J gave up 5 bases, with 12 bases separating them. Germline values: CDR1 LGHDT, CDR2 YNNKEL (reference sequence). The CDR3 spans 15 residues.

The chain uses TRBV19 and TRBJ2-1; 7 bases match TRBD2. CDR1 is LNHDA and CDR2 is SQIVND in the germline V gene (reference sequence). The CDR3 runs 16 residues. Trimming cost V 7 bases and J 7 bases; bases outside gene matches: 16. The CDR3 loop is CASNDIGGLGSNEQFF. In DNA form, the CDR3 reads TGTGCCAGTAACGATATCGGAGGACTAGGCTCTAATGAGCAGTTCTTC. Looking up the rest from reference TRBV19 and TRBJ2-1 gives the full variable domain: DGGITQSPKYLFRKEGQNVTLSCEQNLNHDAMYWYRQDPGQGLRLIYYSQIVNDFQKGDIAEGYSVSREKKESFPLTVTSAQKNPTAFYLCASNDIGGLGSNEQFFGPGTRLTVL.